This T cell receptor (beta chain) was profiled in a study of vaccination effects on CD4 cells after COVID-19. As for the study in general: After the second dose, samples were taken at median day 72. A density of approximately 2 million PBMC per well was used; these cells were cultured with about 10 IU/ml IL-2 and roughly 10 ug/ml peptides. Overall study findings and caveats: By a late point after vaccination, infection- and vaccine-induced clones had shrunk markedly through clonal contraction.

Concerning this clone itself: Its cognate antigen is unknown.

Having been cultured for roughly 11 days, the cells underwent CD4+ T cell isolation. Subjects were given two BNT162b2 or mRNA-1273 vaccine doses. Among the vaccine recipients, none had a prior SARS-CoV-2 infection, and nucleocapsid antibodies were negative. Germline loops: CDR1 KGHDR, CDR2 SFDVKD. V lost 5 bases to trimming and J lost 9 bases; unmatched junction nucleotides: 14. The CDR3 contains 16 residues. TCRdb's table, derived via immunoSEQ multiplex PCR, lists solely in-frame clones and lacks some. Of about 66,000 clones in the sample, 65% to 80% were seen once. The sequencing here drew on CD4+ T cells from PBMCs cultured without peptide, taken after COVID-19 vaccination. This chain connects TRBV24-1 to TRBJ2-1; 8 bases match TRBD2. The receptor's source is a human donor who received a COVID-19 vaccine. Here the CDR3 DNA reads TGTGCCACCAGTGGCCGAAAAGAAGGACTAGCAGGTGAGCAGTTCTTC. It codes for CATSGRKEGLAGEQFF.